This TCR beta chain comes out of a study of T cell clusters in autoimmune cytopenias. The length of the CDR3 is 13 residues. TRB amplification used approximately 250 ng of peripheral blood genomic DNA. TRB was amplified by touch-down multiplex PCR, primer pools A and B combined. TCRdb re-called the multiplex PCR reads, yielding one record per CDR3 amino acid sequence without DNA. The ten top clones account for around 20%, within a sample of roughly 7,400 distinct CDR3 sequences. By frequency, this clonotype is medium-sized. These same records also appear under a second study, on T cell repertoires in aging, cancer and after chemotherapy. That work adds: Six age groups, ranging from 30 or younger to 70 or older, included the donors. Roughly 10 million TCR reads made up the full dataset. Across the chemotherapy interval, each cancer cohort showed higher median generation probability, suggesting thymic rebound.

The sequencing input was peripheral blood. This TCR was sampled from a human donor in good health. V and J are TRBV12-3 or TRBV12-4 and TRBJ2-1; the TCRdb call, TRBD1, lacks DNA for checking. CDR3 region: CASSFLVQGEQFF.